The 27 T cell receptor beta chains below come from one sample, sequenced in a study of blood T cell repertoires in COVID-19. TCRdb keeps only in-frame clones here, not all; method: immunoSEQ multiplex PCR. This table holds around 280,000 clones, over 85% found once. Specimen: peripheral blood. The receptors derive from a woman aged 25 to 45 with COVID-19, enrolled during active disease.

The chain is built from TRBV6-1 and TRBJ2-2; 13 bases match TRBD2. The trim removed 4 bases at V and 4 bases at J, leaving 3 bases unmatched. Germline lookup yields CDR1 MNHNS and CDR2 SASEGT. This CDR3 is built from 16 residues. The CDR3 DNA reads as TGTGCCAGCAGTGGCACTAGCGGGGGGGCCACCGGGGAGCTGTTTTTT. This codes for CASSGTSGGATGELFF.

The V gene is TRBV28, the J gene TRBJ2-1; a weak D match, TRBD2 (5 bases). In germline, CDR1 is MDHEN, CDR2 SYDVKM. V was pared by 6 bases and J by 2 bases, with 23 bases between. This CDR3 contains 18 residues. In DNA form, the CDR3 reads TGTGCCAGCAGCTCTCCGTTATCTGGTCTAGCCCCCTACAATGAGCAGTTCTTC. This gives the protein CASSSPLSGLAPYNEQFF.

The chain couples TRBV5-1 to TRBJ1-6; D is possibly TRBD1 (5 bases). This CDR3 is 14 amino acids long. Germline loops: CDR1 SGHRS, CDR2 YFSETQ. With 2 bases removed from V and 5 bases from J, the gap between germline ends came to 8 bases. The CDR3, as DNA: TGCGCCAGCAGCTTTTCAGGGAATAATTCACCCCTCCACTTT. It encodes CASSFSGNNSPLHF.

V gene TRBV7-8 combines with J gene TRBJ2-2; 10 nucleotides line up with TRBD1. The V gene end was trimmed by 4 bases and the J gene end by 7 bases; junction bases not matched to a gene: 6. The CDR3 has 15 residues. Per the germline V gene, CDR1 is SGHVS and CDR2 is FQNEAQ. The CDR3 loop is CASSSGGQGSGELFF. In nucleotides, the CDR3 is TGTGCCAGCAGCTCGGGGGGACAGGGGAGCGGGGAGCTGTTTTTT.

The chain links TRBV18 to TRBJ1-3, with 9 nucleotides matching TRBD1. CDR3 length: 17 residues. CDR1 and CDR2 (germline): KGHSH, LQKENI. The J segment lost 6 bases and the V segment lost 3 bases, leaving 12 bases of the junction unmatched. The CDR3 coding sequence is TGTGCCAGCTCACCCGTCCTTGGAAGACAGGGGGAAAACACCATATATTTT. Amino acid sequence: CASSPVLGRQGENTIYF.

In this sample, this clone turned up once. This sequence joins TRBV11-3 and TRBJ2-1; weak D call: TRBD2 (6 bases). Trimming removed 3 bases at V and 8 bases at J, with 11 bases between. Germline lookup yields CDR1 SGHNT and CDR2 YENEEA. The CDR3 loop spans 13 amino acids. This CDR3 reads CASSLGGSDEQFF. CDR3 coding DNA: TGTGCCAGCAGCTTGGGGGGTTCGGATGAGCAGTTCTTC.

The chain uses TRBV6-5 and TRBJ1-1; 8 nucleotides agree with TRBD1. The CDR3 length is 14 residues. Trimming removed 4 bases from V and 7 bases from J; junction bases left unmatched: 8. Germline V gene sequence: CDR1 MNHEY, CDR2 SVGAGI. This chain's CDR3 is CASSSESGQDEAFF. CDR3 sequence (DNA): TGTGCCAGCAGTTCGGAATCGGGACAGGATGAAGCTTTCTTT.

This clone was observed once. Additional DNA sequences in this sample encode the identical CDR3. The J gene is TRBJ1-2, the V gene TRBV6-5; possibly TRBD1 for D (6 bases). CDR3 size: 12 residues. With 6 bases removed from V and 4 bases from J, the gap between germline ends came to 9 bases. Per germline, CDR1 MNHEY and CDR2 SVGAGI. CDR3 amino acids: CASRGGGYGYTF. Written as DNA, the CDR3 is TGTGCCAGCAGGGGAGGGGGCTATGGCTACACCTTC.

The chain joins TRBV4-2 to TRBJ2-1; TRBD2 might be the D (5 bases). The CDR3 spans 13 residues. The V gene's germline CDR1 is LGHNA and CDR2 YNFKEQ. The ends were cut back, 4 bases at V and 10 bases at J, with 14 bases in the middle. In nucleotides, the CDR3 is TGTGCCAGCAGCCCTGCGGGTTGGGGAGAGCAGTTCTTC. It codes for CASSPAGWGEQFF.

The sample holds one count of this clone. J is TRBJ2-2 and V is TRBV7-8; TRBD2 aligns across 11 bases. V trimming: 1 base; J trimming: 0 bases; junction bases outside the gene matches: 7. The CDR3 sequence is 19 residues long. Germline V CDR1 and CDR2: SGHVS, FQNEAQ. The DNA of the CDR3 is TGTGCCAGCAGCTTAGTCCCCCTAGCGGGGGGAACGAACACCGGGGAGCTGTTTTTT. Its translation is CASSLVPLAGGTNTGELFF.

The CDR3 is CASSDGSRGNSPLHF. In nucleotides, the CDR3 is TGTGCCAGCAGCGACGGATCGCGAGGGAATTCACCCCTCCACTTT. This chain joins TRBV7-9 and TRBJ1-6; D unresolved. V lost 5 bases and J 7 bases, leaving 15 bases between the germline ends. The CDR3 extends over 15 amino acids. Germline V gene sequence: CDR1 SEHNR, CDR2 FQNEAQ (reference sequence).

CDR3 DNA: TGCAGCGTTACGGACAGACATCTCGAGGCTTTCTTT. This encodes CSVTDRHLEAFF. V gene TRBV29-1 combines with J gene TRBJ1-1, with D maybe TRBD1 (6 bases). This CDR3 spans 12 amino acids. Between the trimmed V and J ends, which lost 5 bases and 11 bases, there was a span of 18 bases. Germline CDR1 and CDR2: SQVTM and ANQGSEA.

This clone was detected only a few times. The rearrangement joins TRBV2 to TRBJ1-2; weak D call: TRBD1 (6 bases). CDR3 length equals 12 residues. Trimming removed 10 bases at V and 5 bases at J, with 14 bases between. The germline V gene encodes CDR1 SNHLY and CDR2 FYNNEI. The CDR3 DNA follows: TGTGCCATCCAACAGGGAGGGTATGGCTACACCTTC. Protein sequence: CAIQQGGYGYTF.

The rearrangement links TRBV7-9 to TRBJ1-1; 7 bases match TRBD1. Germline lookup yields CDR1 SEHNR and CDR2 FQNEAQ (reference sequence). The CDR3 has 14 amino acids. The J segment lost 5 bases and the V segment lost 4 bases, leaving 7 bases of the junction unmatched. The CDR3 DNA reads TGTGCCAGCAGCTACATCACAGGGGAAACTGAAGCTTTCTTT. Translation gives CASSYITGETEAFF. The variable domain in full, completed from reference TRBV7-9 and TRBJ1-1, reads DTGVSQNPRHKITKRGQNVTFRCDPISEHNRLYWYRQTLGQGPEFLTYFQNEAQLEKSRLLSDRFSAERPKGSFSTLEIQRTEQGDSAMYLCASSYITGETEAFFGQGTRLTVV.

This chain uses TRBV3-1 (or the pseudogene TRBV3-2) with TRBJ1-4; TRBD1 agrees at 8 bases. CDR1 LGHDT and CDR2 YNNKEL come from the germline V gene (reference sequence). The CDR3 is 14 residues long. V dropped 5 bases and J dropped 8; count of bases not matched to a gene: 7. The CDR3 DNA is TGTGCCAGCAGCGACAGGGGTTTAATGGAAAAACTGTTTTTT. It specifies CASSDRGLMEKLFF.

The DNA of the CDR3 is TGTGCCAGCAGTTTCCCGGACAGGGGAGAGACCCAGTACTTC. Translated: CASSFPDRGETQYF. This chain connects TRBV27 to TRBJ2-5, with 9 bases identical to TRBD1. There are 14 residues in the CDR3. The V segment lost 3 bases and the J segment 4 bases; nucleotides outside the gene matches: 3. The V gene's germline CDR1 is MNHEY and CDR2 SMNVEV (reference sequence).

This clone was observed once. The rearrangement joins TRBV3-1 (or the pseudogene TRBV3-2) to TRBJ2-1; TRBD2 aligns across 9 bases. The CDR3 totals 15 residues. V gave up 6 bases and J gave up 9 bases; unmatched junction bases: 12. From germline, CDR1 is LGHDT and CDR2 YNNKEL (reference sequence). The CDR3 bases are TGTGCCAGCAGTCCGAGGGCGGGGGGGCATGGTGAGCAGTTCTTC. This encodes CASSPRAGGHGEQFF.

The V call is TRBV3-1 (or the pseudogene TRBV3-2), the J call TRBJ1-2; the D gene is possibly TRBD1 (5 bases). The CDR3 runs to 16 residues. Per germline, CDR1 LGHDT and CDR2 YNNKEL (reference sequence). Trimming cost V 3 bases and J 3 bases, with 17 bases left between them. As DNA, the CDR3 is TGTGCCAGCAGCCACCCGGGAGAGGGGACCGACTATGGCTACACCTTC. Its translation is CASSHPGEGTDYGYTF.

The chain joins TRBV5-5 to TRBJ1-1, with D possibly TRBD1 on 5 matching bases. This CDR3 has 15 amino acids. V was shortened by 4 bases and J by 0 bases, with 13 bases between the two germline ends. From germline, CDR1 is SGHKS and CDR2 YYEKEE (reference sequence). CDR3 nucleotides: TGTGCCAGCAGCCCGCCGACAGAAATGAACACTGAAGCTTTCTTT. Amino acid sequence: CASSPPTEMNTEAFF. The full variable domain, its missing parts supplied by reference TRBV5-5 and TRBJ1-1, is DAGVTQSPTHLIKTRGQQVTLRCSPISGHKSVSWYQQVLGQGPQFIFQYYEKEERGRGNFPDRFSARQFPNYSSELNVNALLLGDSALYLCASSPPTEMNTEAFFGQGTRLTVV.

The chain combines TRBV4-1 with TRBJ2-5; TRBD1 matches at 8 bases. Germline V gene sequence: CDR1 MGHRA, CDR2 YSYEKL. The CDR3 has 14 residues. J gave up 2 bases and V 4 bases, and 3 bases lay outside the gene matches. Here the CDR3 reads CASSPRQGQETQYF. CDR3 bases: TGCGCCAGCAGCCCCCGACAGGGGCAAGAGACCCAGTACTTC.

The chain recombines TRBV18 with TRBJ2-3; perhaps TRBD2 as D (6 bases). Germline CDR1 reads KGHSH; CDR2 reads LQKENI. The CDR3 is 16 residues long. The ends were cut back, 3 bases at V and 0 bases at J, with 13 bases in the middle. The CDR3 DNA is TGTGCCAGCTCACCGGGGACTGACCCTAGCACAGATACGCAGTATTTT. This translates into CASSPGTDPSTDTQYF. Complete variable domain (other parts from reference TRBV18 and TRBJ2-3): NAGVMQNPRHLVRRRGQEARLRCSPMKGHSHVYWYRQLPEEGLKFMVYLQKENIIDESGMPKERFSAEFPKEGPSILRIQQVVRGDSAAYFCASSPGTDPSTDTQYFGPGTRLTVL.

V is TRBV7-2 and J is TRBJ1-5; D unclear. The CDR3 covers 15 residues. V was cut by 1 base and J by 9 bases, with 16 bases left in between. In germline, CDR1 is SGHTA, CDR2 FQGNSA. The CDR3 DNA follows: TGTGCCAGCAGCTTAGTTTCTGCTGGACTCGTGCCCCAGCATTTT. Translating gives CASSLVSAGLVPQHF. Filled out from reference TRBV7-2 and TRBJ1-5, the complete variable domain reads GAGVSQSPSNKVTEKGKDVELRCDPISGHTALYWYRQSLGQGLEFLIYFQGNSAPDKSGLPSDRFSAERTGGSVSTLTIQRTQQEDSAVYLCASSLVSAGLVPQHFGDGTRLSIL.

The J gene is TRBJ2-7, the V gene TRBV3-1 (or the pseudogene TRBV3-2), with a tentative D call TRBD2 (5 bases). CDR1 is LGHDT and CDR2 is YNNKEL in the germline V gene (reference sequence). The CDR3 has 17 amino acids. Trimming shortened V by 2 bases and J by 2 bases, and 19 bases separated the two germline ends. The chain's CDR3 is CASSQLPQGPLAYEQYF. In DNA, the CDR3 is TGTGCCAGCAGCCAACTCCCCCAAGGTCCACTAGCCTACGAGCAGTACTTC.

The rearrangement uses TRBV6-5 and TRBJ1-2, with D possibly being TRBD1 (6 bases). V was shortened by 8 bases and J by 8 bases, with 12 bases between the two germline ends. This CDR3 has 11 residues. From germline, CDR1 is MNHEY and CDR2 SVGAGI. The CDR3 spells CASLGASGYTF. The CDR3 DNA reads as TGTGCCAGCCTGGGGGCGAGCGGCTACACCTTC.

The V and J genes are TRBV19 and TRBJ1-6; unclear D gene. CDR1 and CDR2 (germline): LNHDA, SQIVND (reference sequence). The CDR3 extends over 14 amino acids. V dropped 3 bases and J dropped 5 bases, with 8 bases sitting between them. The CDR3 nucleotides are TGTGCCAGTAGTATGTACGGGGATAATTCACCCCTCCACTTT. Its translation is CASSMYGDNSPLHF. The entire variable domain, with the rest obtained from reference TRBV19 and TRBJ1-6, is as follows: DGGITQSPKYLFRKEGQNVTLSCEQNLNHDAMYWYRQDPGQGLRLIYYSQIVNDFQKGDIAEGYSVSREKKESFPLTVTSAQKNPTAFYLCASSMYGDNSPLHFGNGTRLTVT.

The chain is built from TRBV5-1 and TRBJ2-1; D unclear. Trimming shortened V by 0 bases and J by 10 bases, and 5 bases separated the two germline ends. The CDR3 length is 11 residues. The germline V gene encodes CDR1 SGHRS and CDR2 YFSETQ. The CDR3 DNA follows: TGCGCCAGCAGCTTGGTTCAAGAGCAGTTCTTC. Translating gives CASSLVQEQFF.

The genes are TRBV5-1 and TRBJ1-2; D is unclear. Trimming took off 0 bases at V and 8 bases at J, with 14 bases between the two ends. CDR3 length: 14 amino acids. Germline CDR1 SGHRS, CDR2 YFSETQ. The CDR3 is CASSLVAIEFGYTF. For the CDR3, the DNA is TGCGCCAGCAGCTTGGTAGCCATTGAATTCGGCTACACCTTC.